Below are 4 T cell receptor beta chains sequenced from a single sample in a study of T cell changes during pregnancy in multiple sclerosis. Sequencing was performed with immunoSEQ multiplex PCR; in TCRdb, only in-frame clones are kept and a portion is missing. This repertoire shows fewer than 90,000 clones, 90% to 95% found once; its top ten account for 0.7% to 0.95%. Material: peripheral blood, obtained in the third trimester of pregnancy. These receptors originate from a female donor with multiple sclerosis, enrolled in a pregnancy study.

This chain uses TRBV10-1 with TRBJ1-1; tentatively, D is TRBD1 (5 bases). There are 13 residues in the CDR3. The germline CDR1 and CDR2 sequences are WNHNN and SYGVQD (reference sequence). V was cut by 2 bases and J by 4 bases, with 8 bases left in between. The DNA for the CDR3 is TGCGCCAGCAGTGAGACAAGGGGCACTGAAGCTTTCTTT. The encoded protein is CASSETRGTEAFF.

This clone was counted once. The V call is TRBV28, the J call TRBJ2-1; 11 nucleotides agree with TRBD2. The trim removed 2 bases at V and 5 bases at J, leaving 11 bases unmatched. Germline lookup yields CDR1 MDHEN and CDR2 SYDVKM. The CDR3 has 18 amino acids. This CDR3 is CASSLVPLLAGADNEQFF. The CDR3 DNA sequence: TGTGCCAGCAGTTTAGTCCCCCTACTAGCGGGAGCAGACAATGAGCAGTTCTTC. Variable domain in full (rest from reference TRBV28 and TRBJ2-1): DVKVTQSSRYLVKRTGEKVFLECVQDMDHENMFWYRQDPGLGLRLIYFSYDVKMKEKGDIPEGYSVSREKKERFSLILESASTNQTSMYLCASSLVPLLAGADNEQFFGPGTRLTVL.

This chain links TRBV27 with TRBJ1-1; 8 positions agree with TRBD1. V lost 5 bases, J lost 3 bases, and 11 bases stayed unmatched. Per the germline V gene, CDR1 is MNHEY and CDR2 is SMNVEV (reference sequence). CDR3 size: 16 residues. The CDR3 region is CASSESGGGGDTEAFF. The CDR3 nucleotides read TGTGCCAGCAGTGAGTCAGGGGGCGGGGGGGACACTGAAGCTTTCTTT.

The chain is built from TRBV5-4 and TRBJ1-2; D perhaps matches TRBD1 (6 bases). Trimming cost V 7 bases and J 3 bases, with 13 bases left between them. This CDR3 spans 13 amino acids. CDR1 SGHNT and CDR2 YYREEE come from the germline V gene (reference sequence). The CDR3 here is CASSHPGDYGYTF. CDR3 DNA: TGTGCCAGCTCCCACCCAGGGGACTATGGCTACACCTTC.